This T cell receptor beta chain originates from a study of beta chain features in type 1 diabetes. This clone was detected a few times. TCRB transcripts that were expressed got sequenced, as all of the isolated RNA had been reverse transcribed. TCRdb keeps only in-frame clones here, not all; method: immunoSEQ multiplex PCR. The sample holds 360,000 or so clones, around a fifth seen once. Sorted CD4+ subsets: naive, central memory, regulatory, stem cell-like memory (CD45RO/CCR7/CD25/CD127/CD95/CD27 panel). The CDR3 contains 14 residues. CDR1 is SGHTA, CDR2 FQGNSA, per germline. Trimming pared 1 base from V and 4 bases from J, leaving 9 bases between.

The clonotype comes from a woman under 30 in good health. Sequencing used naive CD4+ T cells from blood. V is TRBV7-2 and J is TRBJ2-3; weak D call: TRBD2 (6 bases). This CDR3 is CASSLVGGADTQYF. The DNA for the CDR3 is TGTGCCAGCAGCTTAGTCGGCGGGGCAGATACGCAGTATTTT.